The sequence of this TCR beta chain was determined in a study of CD8+ T cells in alopecia areata. Study context: A regimen of oral tofacitinib, 5 to 10 mg twice daily, was given to treated patients. Study-level results: With patients, TCR sharing proved less clear than in mice, a difference possibly related to HLA.

Regarding this clone: Its antigen is undetermined. Different DNA sequences within this sample yield the same CDR3.

The CDR3 is 14 amino acids. CDR1 is SGHRS and CDR2 is YFSETQ in the germline V gene. Trimming cost V 0 bases and J 1 base, with 7 bases left between them. As the sequencing template, cDNA was produced by extracting RNA and reverse transcribing it. Assay used: immunoSEQ multiplex PCR; TCRdb lists only in-frame clones, some missing. The data show 170,000 or so clones, with around 63% seen just once and about 1.7% held by the top ten. J is TRBJ1-1 and V is TRBV5-1; D not resolved. This TCR came from a human donor with alopecia areata. Sequenced material: CD4+ T cells sorted from blood, taken at week 0. CDR3 coding DNA: TGCGCCAGCAGCTTGGGGACGGGGAACACTGAAGCTTTCTTT. Protein sequence: CASSLGTGNTEAFF. Variable domain in full (rest from reference TRBV5-1 and TRBJ1-1): KAGVTQTPRYLIKTRGQQVTLSCSPISGHRSVSWYQQTPGQGLQFLFEYFSETQRNKGNFPGRFSGRQFSNSRSEMNVSTLELGDSALYLCASSLGTGNTEAFFGQGTRLTVV.